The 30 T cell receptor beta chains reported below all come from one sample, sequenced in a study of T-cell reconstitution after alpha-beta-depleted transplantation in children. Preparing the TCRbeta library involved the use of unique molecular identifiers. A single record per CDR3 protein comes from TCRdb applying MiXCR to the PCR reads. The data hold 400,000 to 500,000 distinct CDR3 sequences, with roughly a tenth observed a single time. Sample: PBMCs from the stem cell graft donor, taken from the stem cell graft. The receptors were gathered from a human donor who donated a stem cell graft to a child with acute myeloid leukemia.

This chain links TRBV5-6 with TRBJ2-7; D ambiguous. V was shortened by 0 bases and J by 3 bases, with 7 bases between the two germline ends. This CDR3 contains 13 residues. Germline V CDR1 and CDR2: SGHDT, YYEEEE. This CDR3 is CASSLGRRYEQYV. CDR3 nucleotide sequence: TGTGCCAGCAGCTTGGGACGGCGCTACGAGCAGTACGTC.

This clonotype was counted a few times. The CDR3 sequence: CASSHGVGGRTSYEQYF. The CDR3 bases are TGCGCCAGCAGCCATGGAGTGGGAGGGAGGACCTCCTACGAGCAGTACTTC. This sequence joins TRBV4-1 and TRBJ2-7; 7 nucleotides match TRBD2. Germline trimming cut 3 bases from V and 0 bases from J; bases unmatched to any gene: 11. This CDR3 contains 17 residues. CDR1 and CDR2 (germline): MGHRA, YSYEKL.

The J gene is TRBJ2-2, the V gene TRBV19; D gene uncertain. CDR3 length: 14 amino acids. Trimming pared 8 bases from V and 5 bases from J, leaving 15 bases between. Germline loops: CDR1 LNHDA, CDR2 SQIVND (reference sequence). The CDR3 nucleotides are TGTGCCAGTCGTTTGGGAAGAGGAACCGGGGAGCTGTTTTTT. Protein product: CASRLGRGTGELFF.

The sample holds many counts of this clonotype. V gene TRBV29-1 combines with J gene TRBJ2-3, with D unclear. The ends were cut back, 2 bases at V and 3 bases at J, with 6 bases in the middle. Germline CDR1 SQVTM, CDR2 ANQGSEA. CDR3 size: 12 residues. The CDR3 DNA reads TGCAGCGTTGAAAGAGAGACAGATACGCAGTATTTT. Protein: CSVERETDTQYF.

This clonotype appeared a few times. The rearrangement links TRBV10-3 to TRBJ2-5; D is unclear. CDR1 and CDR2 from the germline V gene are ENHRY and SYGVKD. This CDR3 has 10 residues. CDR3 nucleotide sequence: TGTGCTGCTGGCCAAGAGACCCAGTACTTC. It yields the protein CAAGQETQYF.

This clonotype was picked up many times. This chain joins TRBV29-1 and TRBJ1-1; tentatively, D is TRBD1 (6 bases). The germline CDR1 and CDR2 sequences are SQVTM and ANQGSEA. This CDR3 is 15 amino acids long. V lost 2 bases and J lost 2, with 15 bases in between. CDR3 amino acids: CSVENPGQRNTEAFF. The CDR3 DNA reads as TGCAGCGTTGAAAACCCCGGACAGAGAAACACTGAAGCTTTCTTT.

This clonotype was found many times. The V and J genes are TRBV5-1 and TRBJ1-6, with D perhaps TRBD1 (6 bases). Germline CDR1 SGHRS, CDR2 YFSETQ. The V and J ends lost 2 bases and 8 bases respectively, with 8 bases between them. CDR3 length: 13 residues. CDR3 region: CASSFRGDSPLHF. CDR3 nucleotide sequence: TGCGCCAGCAGCTTCAGGGGTGATTCACCCCTCCACTTT.

The DNA for the CDR3 is TGCAGTGCCGTGGGCGGGCGGCTCGGGGAGACCCAGTACTTC. This sequence encodes CSAVGGRLGETQYF. The genes are TRBV20-1 and TRBJ2-5, with D possibly TRBD2 on 5 matching bases. CDR3 length equals 14 residues. Germline assignment: CDR1 DFQATT and CDR2 SNEGSKA (reference sequence). The V end was cut by 6 bases, the J end by 5 bases, with 19 bases between.

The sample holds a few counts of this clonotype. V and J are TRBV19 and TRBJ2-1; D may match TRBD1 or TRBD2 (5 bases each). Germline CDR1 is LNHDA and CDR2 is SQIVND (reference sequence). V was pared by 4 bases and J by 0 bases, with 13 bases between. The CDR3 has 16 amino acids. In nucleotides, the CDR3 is TGTGCCAGTAGTAGGTGGGGGACCCCCTCCTACAATGAGCAGTTCTTC. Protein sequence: CASSRWGTPSYNEQFF.

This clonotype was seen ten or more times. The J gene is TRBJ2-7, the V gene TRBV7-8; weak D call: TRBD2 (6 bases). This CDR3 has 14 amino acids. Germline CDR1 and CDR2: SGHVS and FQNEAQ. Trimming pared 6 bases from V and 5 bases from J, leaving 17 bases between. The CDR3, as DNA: TGTGCCAGCAGAGTCGATAGGAGGGGCAACGAGCAGTACTTC. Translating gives CASRVDRRGNEQYF. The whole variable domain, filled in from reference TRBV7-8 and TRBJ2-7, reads GAGVSQSPRYKVAKRGQDVALRCDPISGHVSLFWYQQALGQGPEFLTYFQNEAQLDKSGLPSDRFFAERPEGSVSTLKIQRTQQEDSAVYLCASRVDRRGNEQYFGPGTRLTVT.

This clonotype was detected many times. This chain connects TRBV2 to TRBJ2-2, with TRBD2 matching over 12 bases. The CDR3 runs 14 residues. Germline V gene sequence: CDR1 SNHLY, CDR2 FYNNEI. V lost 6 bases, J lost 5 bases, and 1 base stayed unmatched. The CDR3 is CASRGLAGTGELFF. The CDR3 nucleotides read TGTGCCAGCAGAGGACTAGCGGGAACCGGGGAGCTGTTTTTT.

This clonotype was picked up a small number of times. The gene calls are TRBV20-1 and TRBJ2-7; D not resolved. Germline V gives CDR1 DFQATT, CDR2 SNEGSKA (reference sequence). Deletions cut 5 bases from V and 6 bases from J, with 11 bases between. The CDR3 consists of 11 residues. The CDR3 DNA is TGCAGTGCTCAGGCCCTTCCCGAGCAGTACTTC. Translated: CSAQALPEQYF.

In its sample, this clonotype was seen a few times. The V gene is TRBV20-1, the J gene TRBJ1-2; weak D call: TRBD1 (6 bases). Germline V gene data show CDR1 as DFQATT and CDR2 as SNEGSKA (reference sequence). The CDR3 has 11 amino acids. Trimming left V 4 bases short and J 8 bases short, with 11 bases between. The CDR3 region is CSANREDGYTF. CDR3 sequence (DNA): TGCAGTGCTAACAGGGAAGACGGCTACACCTTC.

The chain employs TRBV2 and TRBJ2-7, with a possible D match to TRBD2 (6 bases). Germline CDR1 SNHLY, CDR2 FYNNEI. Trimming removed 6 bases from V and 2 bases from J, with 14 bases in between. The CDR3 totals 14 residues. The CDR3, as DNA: TGTGCCAGCAGGAGGGACTTTCAAGCCTACGAGCAGTACTTC. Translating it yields CASRRDFQAYEQYF.

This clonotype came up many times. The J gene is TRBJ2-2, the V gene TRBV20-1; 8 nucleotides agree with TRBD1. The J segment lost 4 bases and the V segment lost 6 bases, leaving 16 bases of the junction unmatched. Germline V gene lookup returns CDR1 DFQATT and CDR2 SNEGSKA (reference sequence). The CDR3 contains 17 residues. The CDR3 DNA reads TGCAGTGCCCCAGAAAAAATCCTTGGACAGGGCACCGGGGAGCTGTTTTTT. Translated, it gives CSAPEKILGQGTGELFF.

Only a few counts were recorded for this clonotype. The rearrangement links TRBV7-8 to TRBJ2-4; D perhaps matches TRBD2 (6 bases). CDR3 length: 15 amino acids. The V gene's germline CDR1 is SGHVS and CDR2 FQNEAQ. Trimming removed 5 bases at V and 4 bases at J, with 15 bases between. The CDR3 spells CASSPPGVLKNIQYF. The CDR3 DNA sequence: TGTGCCAGCAGCCCCCCGGGGGTCCTGAAAAACATTCAGTACTTC.

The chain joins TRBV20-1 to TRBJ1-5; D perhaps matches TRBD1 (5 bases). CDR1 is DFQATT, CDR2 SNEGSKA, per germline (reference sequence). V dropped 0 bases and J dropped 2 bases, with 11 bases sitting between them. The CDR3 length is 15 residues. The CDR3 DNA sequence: TGCAGTGCTAGAGACCGGACAATTGGCAATCAGCCCCAGCATTTT. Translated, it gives CSARDRTIGNQPQHF.

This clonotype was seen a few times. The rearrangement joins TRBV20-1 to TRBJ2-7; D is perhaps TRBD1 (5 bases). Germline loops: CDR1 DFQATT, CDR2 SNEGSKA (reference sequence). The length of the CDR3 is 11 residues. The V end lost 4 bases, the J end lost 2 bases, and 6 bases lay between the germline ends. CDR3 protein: CSATTAYEQYF. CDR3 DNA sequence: TGCAGTGCTACGACAGCCTACGAGCAGTACTTC.

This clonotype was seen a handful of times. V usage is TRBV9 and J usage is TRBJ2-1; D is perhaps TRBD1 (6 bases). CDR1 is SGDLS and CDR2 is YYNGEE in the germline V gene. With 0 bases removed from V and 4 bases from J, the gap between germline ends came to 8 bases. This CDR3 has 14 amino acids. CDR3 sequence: CASSVVGQYNEQFF. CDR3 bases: TGTGCCAGCAGCGTAGTCGGACAGTACAATGAGCAGTTCTTC.

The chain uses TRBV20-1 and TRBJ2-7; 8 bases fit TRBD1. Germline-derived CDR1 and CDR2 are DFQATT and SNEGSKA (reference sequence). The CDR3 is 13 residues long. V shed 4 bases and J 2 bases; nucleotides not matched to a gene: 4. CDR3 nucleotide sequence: TGCAGTGCTACGGACAGGGTAACCTACGAGCAGTACTTC. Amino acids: CSATDRVTYEQYF.

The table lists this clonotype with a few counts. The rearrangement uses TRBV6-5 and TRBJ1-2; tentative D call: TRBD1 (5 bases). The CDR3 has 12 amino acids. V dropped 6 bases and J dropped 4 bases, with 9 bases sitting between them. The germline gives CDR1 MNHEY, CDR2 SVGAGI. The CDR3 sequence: CASRSGIYGYTF. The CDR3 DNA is TGTGCCAGCAGGTCAGGGATCTATGGCTACACCTTC.

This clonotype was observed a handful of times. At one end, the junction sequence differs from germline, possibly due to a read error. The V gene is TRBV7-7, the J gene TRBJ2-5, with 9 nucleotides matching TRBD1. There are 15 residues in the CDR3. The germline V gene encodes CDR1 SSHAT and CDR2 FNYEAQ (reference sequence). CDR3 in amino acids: CASSRIRDRVETQYF. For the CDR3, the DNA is TGTGCTAGCAGCCGAATTAGGGACAGGGTAGAGACCCAGTACTTC.

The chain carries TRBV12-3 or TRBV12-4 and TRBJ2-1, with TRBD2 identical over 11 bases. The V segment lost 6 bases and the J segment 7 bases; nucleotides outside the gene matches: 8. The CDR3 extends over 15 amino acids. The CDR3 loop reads CASSPGLAVLNEQFF. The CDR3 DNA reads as TGTGCCAGCAGCCCGGGACTAGCGGTTTTAAATGAGCAGTTCTTC.

The CDR3 DNA reads as TGTGCCACCAGCACAGTTAAGGGGGCGAGGCTTTCGGCGGCTTTCTTT. Encoded protein: CATSTVKGARLSAAFF. The genes are TRBV15 and TRBJ1-1; TRBD1 matches at 7 bases. The CDR3 has 16 residues. V shed 4 bases and J 11 bases; nucleotides not matched to a gene: 19. From germline, CDR1 is LNHNV and CDR2 YYDKDF (reference sequence).

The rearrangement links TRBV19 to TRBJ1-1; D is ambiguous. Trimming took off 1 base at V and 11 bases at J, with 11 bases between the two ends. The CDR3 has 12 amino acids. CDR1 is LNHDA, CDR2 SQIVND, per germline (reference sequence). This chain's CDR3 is CASSIGPKTAFF. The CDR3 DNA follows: TGTGCCAGTAGTATAGGGCCCAAGACGGCTTTCTTT.

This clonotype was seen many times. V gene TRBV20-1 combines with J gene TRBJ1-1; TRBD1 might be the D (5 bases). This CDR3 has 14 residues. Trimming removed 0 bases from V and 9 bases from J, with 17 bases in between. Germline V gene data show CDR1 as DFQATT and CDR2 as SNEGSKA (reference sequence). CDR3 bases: TGCAGTGCTAGAGATGGGGCCCGGGGGACTAAAGCTTTCTTT. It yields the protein CSARDGARGTKAFF.

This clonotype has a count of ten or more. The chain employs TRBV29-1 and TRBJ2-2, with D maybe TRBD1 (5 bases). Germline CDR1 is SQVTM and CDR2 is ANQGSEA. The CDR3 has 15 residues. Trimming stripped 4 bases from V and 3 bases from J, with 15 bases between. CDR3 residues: CSVVLGLRHTGELFF. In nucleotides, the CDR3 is TGCAGCGTTGTATTGGGGCTACGCCACACCGGGGAGCTGTTTTTT.

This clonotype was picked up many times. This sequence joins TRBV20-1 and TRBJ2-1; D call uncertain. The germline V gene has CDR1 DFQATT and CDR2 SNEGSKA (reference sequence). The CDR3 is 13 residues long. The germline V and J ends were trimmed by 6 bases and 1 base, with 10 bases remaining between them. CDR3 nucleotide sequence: TGCAGTGCCTTATTAGGATCCTACAATGAGCAGTTCTTC. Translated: CSALLGSYNEQFF.

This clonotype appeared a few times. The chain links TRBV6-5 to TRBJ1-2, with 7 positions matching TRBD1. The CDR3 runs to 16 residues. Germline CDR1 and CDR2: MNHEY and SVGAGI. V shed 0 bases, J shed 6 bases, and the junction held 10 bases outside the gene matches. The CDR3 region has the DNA TGTGCCAGCAGTTACTCGAGTAATGCAGGGGGGGATGGCTACACCTTC. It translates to CASSYSSNAGGDGYTF.

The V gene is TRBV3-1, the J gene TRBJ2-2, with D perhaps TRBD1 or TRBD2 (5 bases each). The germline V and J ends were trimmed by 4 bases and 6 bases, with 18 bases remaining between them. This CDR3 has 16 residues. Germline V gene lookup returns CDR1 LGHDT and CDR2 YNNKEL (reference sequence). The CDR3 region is CASSPFGAGGAGELFF. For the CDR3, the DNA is TGTGCCAGCAGCCCCTTTGGGGCGGGCGGAGCCGGGGAGCTGTTTTTT.